This T cell receptor beta chain was retrieved from a study of T cell changes during pregnancy in multiple sclerosis. Sequencing was performed with immunoSEQ multiplex PCR; in TCRdb, only in-frame clones are kept and a portion is missing. This sample has over 50,000 clones; around 92% occur once, and the top ten carry about 2.5%. From germline, CDR1 is MNHNY and CDR2 SVGAGI (reference sequence). V trimming: 8 bases; J trimming: 3 bases; junction bases outside the gene matches: 2. This CDR3 comprises 12 residues. The clonotype was recovered from a female donor with multiple sclerosis, enrolled in a pregnancy study. The V and J genes are TRBV6-6 and TRBJ1-2; TRBD1 agrees at 8 bases. The material sequenced was peripheral blood, taken in the first trimester of pregnancy. The CDR3 spells CASLTGDYGYTF. The CDR3 nucleotides are TGTGCCAGCTTGACAGGGGACTATGGCTACACCTTC.